A few counts support the clone carrying this T cell receptor (beta chain). Its target is not known. TCRdb recomputed calls from the 5' RACE reads with MiXCR, one row per CDR3 protein. The sample lists a few hundred thousand distinct CDR3 sequences; over 4% were seen once. This sample was taken from a study of T cells after yellow fever vaccination. Findings and limits, study-wide: Only a minor proportion of clonotypes was detected across both CD4 and CD8 compartments. Reappearance after the booster was seen for most primary-vaccination clones, at 95% to 97% CD4 and roughly 90% CD8.

This receptor was identified in a man between 18 and 35 years old who received the YFV17D yellow fever vaccine. The source material was PBMCs, sampled 5 days after the yellow fever booster vaccination.

CDR3 DNA sequence: TGCGCCAGCAGCTGGGGACCAGACGATGAGCAGTTCTTC. Its protein is CASSWGPDDEQFF. The chain joins TRBV5-1 to TRBJ2-1; D could derive from TRBD1 or TRBD2 (5 bases each). Trimming removed 3 bases from V and 8 bases from J, with 12 bases in between. CDR1 is SGHRS and CDR2 is YFSETQ in the germline V gene. This CDR3 comprises 13 residues.